This is a list of T cell receptor beta chains from one sample in a study of blood T cell repertoires in COVID-19. Some clones are missing from TCRdb's copy, which holds only in-frame ones; the method was immunoSEQ multiplex PCR. The repertoire holds around 300,000 clones, with less than 90% as singletons. Sequenced: peripheral blood. The receptors originated from a human donor in a cohort sampled during active COVID-19. CDR3s include the opening cysteine and the closing phenylalanine or tryptophan. A D gene is named only where the DNA matches it firmly. Only some rows state a clone size, as once, few, many or a class for expanded clones.

clone size: NA; J gene: TRBJ2-7; V gene: TRBV5-1; D gene: TRBD1; CDR3 DNA: TGCGCCAGCAGCCCCCCCGGGACAGGGGGCTACGAGCAGTACTTC; CDR3 protein: CASSPPGTGGYEQYF
clone size: NA; J gene: TRBJ2-5; V gene: TRBV12-5; D gene: TRBD1; CDR3 DNA: TGTGCTAGTGGGGCCGGGACAGAAGAGACCCAGTACTTC; CDR3 protein: CASGAGTEETQYF
clone size: NA; J gene: TRBJ1-5; V gene: TRBV5-5; D gene: TRBD1; CDR3 DNA: TGTGCCAGCAGCTTCAGACAGGGTGAACGAAATCAGCCCCAGCATTTT; CDR3 protein: CASSFRQGERNQPQHF
clone size: NA; J gene: TRBJ1-2; V gene: TRBV2; D gene: NA; CDR3 DNA: TGTGCTATTCATCCGGGACAAAACTATGGCTACACCTTC; CDR3 protein: CAIHPGQNYGYTF
clone size: NA; J gene: TRBJ1-2; V gene: TRBV7-9; D gene: NA; CDR3 DNA: TGTGCCAGCAGCGTCGGGGTTAAAGGCTACACCTTC; CDR3 protein: CASSVGVKGYTF
clone size: once; J gene: TRBJ2-3; V gene: TRBV5-1; D gene: TRBD2; CDR3 DNA: TGCGCCAGCAGCTTTGGGCAAGCGGGAGTACTTAGCACAGATACGCAGTATTTT; CDR3 protein: CASSFGQAGVLSTDTQYF
clone size: few; J gene: TRBJ2-1; V gene: TRBV18; D gene: NA; CDR3 DNA: TGTGCCAGCTCGACAAACAATGAGCAGTTCTTC; CDR3 protein: CASSTNNEQFF
clone size: NA; J gene: TRBJ2-7; V gene: TRBV30; D gene: TRBD1; CDR3 DNA: TGTGCAGGGGGCATCCTAAACGAGCAGTACTTC; CDR3 protein: CAGGILNEQYF
clone size: NA; J gene: TRBJ2-2; V gene: TRBV5-8; D gene: TRBD2; CDR3 DNA: TGTGCCAGCAGCCCCGGGACTAGCGGGAGGCCGGGCGGGGAGCTGTTTTTT; CDR3 protein: CASSPGTSGRPGGELFF
clone size: NA; J gene: TRBJ2-5; V gene: TRBV28; D gene: TRBD2; CDR3 DNA: TGTGCCAGCAGTTTGGCGGGAGCGCTTGCAGAGACCCAGTACTTC; CDR3 protein: CASSLAGALAETQYF
clone size: NA; J gene: TRBJ2-7; V gene: TRBV5-1; D gene: TRBD2; CDR3 DNA: TGCGCCAGCAGCTCTGGACTAGCGGAGAAAACAAGGGAGTACTTC; CDR3 protein: CASSSGLAEKTREYF
clone size: few; J gene: TRBJ2-2; V gene: TRBV5-1; D gene: TRBD1; CDR3 DNA: TGCGCCAGCAGCGGCGGGACAGGGGCTACCGGGGAGCTGTTTTTT; CDR3 protein: CASSGGTGATGELFF
clone size: NA; J gene: TRBJ2-7; V gene: TRBV19; D gene: TRBD1; CDR3 DNA: TGTGCCAGTAGTGGTCAAGGGGGCGTCCGCTCCTACGAGCAGTACTTC; CDR3 protein: CASSGQGGVRSYEQYF
clone size: NA; J gene: TRBJ1-3; V gene: TRBV9; D gene: NA; CDR3 DNA: TGTGCCAGCAGCGTTGAGACTGGTTCTGGAAACACCATATATTTT; CDR3 protein: CASSVETGSGNTIYF
clone size: NA; J gene: TRBJ2-6; V gene: TRBV27; D gene: NA; CDR3 DNA: TGTGCCAGCCTGTCCTCTGGGGCCAACGTCCTGACTTTC; CDR3 protein: CASLSSGANVLTF
clone size: few; J gene: TRBJ2-1; V gene: TRBV7-3; D gene: NA; CDR3 DNA: TGTGCCAGCGGTACAGGAGCGGGTGAGCAGTTCTTC; CDR3 protein: CASGTGAGEQFF
clone size: NA; J gene: TRBJ2-1; V gene: TRBV6-5; D gene: TRBD2; CDR3 DNA: TGTGCCGCCAGGACTAGCGGGAACAATGAGCAGTTCTTC; CDR3 protein: CAARTSGNNEQFF
clone size: NA; J gene: TRBJ2-7; V gene: TRBV7-9; D gene: TRBD2; CDR3 DNA: TGTGCCAGCAGCTTACATGCGGGAGCCCTCTCCTACGAGCAGTACTTC; CDR3 protein: CASSLHAGALSYEQYF
clone size: NA; J gene: TRBJ1-1; V gene: TRBV5-1; D gene: NA; CDR3 DNA: TGCGCCAGCAGCTTGTGGGGCACAATGAACACTGAAGCTTTCTTT; CDR3 protein: CASSLWGTMNTEAFF
clone size: NA; J gene: TRBJ2-2; V gene: TRBV19; D gene: TRBD2; CDR3 DNA: TGTGCCAGTACACCCCGGGGGGCGAACACCGGGGAGCTGTTTTTT; CDR3 protein: CASTPRGANTGELFF
clone size: NA; J gene: TRBJ1-2; V gene: TRBV5-6; D gene: NA; CDR3 DNA: TGTGCCAGCAGCCCTCAACCCGTTGATACAGGCTACACCTTC; CDR3 protein: CASSPQPVDTGYTF
clone size: NA; J gene: TRBJ1-4; V gene: TRBV5-6; D gene: TRBD1; CDR3 DNA: TGTGCCAGCAGGGGACAGGAGAATGAAAAACTGTTTTTT; CDR3 protein: CASRGQENEKLFF
clone size: NA; J gene: TRBJ2-3; V gene: TRBV7-2; D gene: NA; CDR3 DNA: TGTGCCAGCAGCCCAGGAGGGACTTCGGCGGATACGCAGTATTTT; CDR3 protein: CASSPGGTSADTQYF
clone size: once; J gene: TRBJ2-5; V gene: TRBV5-6; D gene: TRBD1; CDR3 DNA: TGTGCCAGCAGCTGGCGGGACAGGGGGTGGGAGACCCAGTACTTC; CDR3 protein: CASSWRDRGWETQYF
clone size: NA; J gene: TRBJ1-2; V gene: TRBV6-5; D gene: TRBD1; CDR3 DNA: TGTGCCAGCAGCCGAATGGGACAGGGAACTTATGGCTACACCTTC; CDR3 protein: CASSRMGQGTYGYTF
clone size: NA; J gene: TRBJ1-1; V gene: TRBV10-2; D gene: NA; CDR3 DNA: TGCGCCAGCAAGGAGGGCACTGAAGCTTTCTTT; CDR3 protein: CASKEGTEAFF
clone size: few; J gene: TRBJ1-3; V gene: TRBV3-1/TRBV3-2; D gene: NA; CDR3 DNA: TGTGCCAGCACCCACGCTAGGGGGTTTTCTGGAAACACCATATATTTT; CDR3 protein: CASTHARGFSGNTIYF
clone size: NA; J gene: TRBJ2-5; V gene: TRBV5-4; D gene: TRBD2; CDR3 DNA: TGTGCCAGCAGCTTGAATAGCGGGCCTCAAGAGACCCAGTACTTC; CDR3 protein: CASSLNSGPQETQYF
clone size: NA; J gene: TRBJ2-2; V gene: TRBV5-1; D gene: NA; CDR3 DNA: TGCGCCAGCAGCTTGGCCGACACCGGGGAGCTGTTTTTT; CDR3 protein: CASSLADTGELFF
clone size: once; J gene: TRBJ2-5; V gene: TRBV6-5; D gene: NA; CDR3 DNA: TGTGCCAGCGAAAACCGGGGCCAAGAGACCCAGTACTTC; CDR3 protein: CASENRGQETQYF
clone size: NA; J gene: TRBJ2-7; V gene: TRBV6-6; D gene: NA; CDR3 DNA: TGTGCCAGCTTGGACAGATCGAACCTCGAGCAGTACTTC; CDR3 protein: CASLDRSNLEQYF
clone size: NA; J gene: TRBJ2-1; V gene: TRBV6-5; D gene: TRBD2; CDR3 DNA: TGTGCCAGCAGTTACTACACCGGGACTAGCGCGAATGAGCAGTTCTTC; CDR3 protein: CASSYYTGTSANEQFF
clone size: NA; J gene: TRBJ1-4; V gene: TRBV3-1/TRBV3-2; D gene: NA; CDR3 DNA: TGTGCCAGCAGCCCCGGGGGGGGTAGGACTAATGAAAAACTGTTTTTT; CDR3 protein: CASSPGGGRTNEKLFF
clone size: NA; J gene: TRBJ1-1; V gene: TRBV5-6; D gene: TRBD1; CDR3 DNA: TGTGCCAGCAGCCAGGGACAGTCCAACACTGAAGCTTTCTTT; CDR3 protein: CASSQGQSNTEAFF
clone size: NA; J gene: TRBJ2-3; V gene: TRBV29-1; D gene: NA; CDR3 DNA: TGCAGCGTTCACCCACAGCGGCGAAGCACAGATACGCAGTATTTT; CDR3 protein: CSVHPQRRSTDTQYF
clone size: NA; J gene: TRBJ2-7; V gene: TRBV3-1/TRBV3-2; D gene: TRBD2; CDR3 DNA: TGTGCCAGCAGCATCGAAGCGGGGCCCGGGTACGAGCAGTACTTC; CDR3 protein: CASSIEAGPGYEQYF
clone size: NA; J gene: TRBJ2-3; V gene: TRBV6-5; D gene: NA; CDR3 DNA: TGTGCCAGCAGTCCCCGGGTAGTAACAGATACGCAGTATTTT; CDR3 protein: CASSPRVVTDTQYF
clone size: NA; J gene: TRBJ2-1; V gene: TRBV18; D gene: TRBD2; CDR3 DNA: TGTGCCAGCTCACCTGGTCTCGTGGGACTAGCAAAGCCCAATGAGCAGTTCTTC; CDR3 protein: CASSPGLVGLAKPNEQFF
clone size: NA; J gene: TRBJ2-7; V gene: TRBV15; D gene: TRBD1; CDR3 DNA: TGTGCCACCAGCAGAGATCCCCCGGGACAGGGGAGAGACTTC; CDR3 protein: CATSRDPPGQGRDF
clone size: NA; J gene: TRBJ2-6; V gene: TRBV4-3; D gene: TRBD2; CDR3 DNA: TGCGCCAGCAGGAATATATCGACTAGCGGGATGTCTGGGGCCAACGTCCTGACTTTC; CDR3 protein: CASRNISTSGMSGANVLTF
clone size: NA; J gene: TRBJ2-7; V gene: TRBV28; D gene: NA; CDR3 DNA: TGTGCCAGCAGTTCAGCCCTAGGGCAGTACTTC; CDR3 protein: CASSSALGQYF
clone size: NA; J gene: TRBJ1-1; V gene: TRBV6-6; D gene: NA; CDR3 DNA: TGTGCCAGCAGCGCGTCCCGGGTGAACACTGAAGCTTTCTTT; CDR3 protein: CASSASRVNTEAFF
clone size: NA; J gene: TRBJ2-7; V gene: TRBV3-1/TRBV3-2; D gene: TRBD2; CDR3 DNA: TGTGCCAGCAGCCAAGATATAGCGACTAGCGGGGGAAACGAGCAGTACTTC; CDR3 protein: CASSQDIATSGGNEQYF
clone size: NA; J gene: TRBJ2-5; V gene: TRBV5-1; D gene: NA; CDR3 DNA: TGCGCCAGCAGTAGGACAGTACAAGAGACCCAGTACTTC; CDR3 protein: CASSRTVQETQYF
clone size: NA; J gene: TRBJ1-1; V gene: TRBV24-1; D gene: NA; CDR3 DNA: TGTGCCGCGCAGAGGTGGTTGAACACTGAAGCTTTCTTT; CDR3 protein: CAAQRWLNTEAFF
clone size: NA; J gene: TRBJ2-5; V gene: TRBV27; D gene: TRBD2; CDR3 DNA: TGTGCCAGCAGGCCAAGGGGAGGGTACGAGACCCAGTACTTC; CDR3 protein: CASRPRGGYETQYF
clone size: NA; J gene: TRBJ1-5; V gene: TRBV19; D gene: NA; CDR3 DNA: TGTGCCAGTAGGCCCGGGACTTTGGACAATCAGCCCCAGCATTTT; CDR3 protein: CASRPGTLDNQPQHF
clone size: NA; J gene: TRBJ1-2; V gene: TRBV6-5; D gene: NA; CDR3 DNA: TGTGCCAGCCCAGAGATTAACAGGGCCTATGGCTACACCTTC; CDR3 protein: CASPEINRAYGYTF
clone size: NA; J gene: TRBJ2-7; V gene: TRBV5-5; D gene: NA; CDR3 DNA: TGTGCCAGCAGCCCGGGTAGGGAGTACGAGCAGTACTTC; CDR3 protein: CASSPGREYEQYF
clone size: NA; J gene: TRBJ1-6; V gene: TRBV5-5; D gene: NA; CDR3 DNA: TGTGCCAGCAGCTTGGATGTTCCGAACTTCCACTTT; CDR3 protein: CASSLDVPNFHF
clone size: NA; J gene: TRBJ1-4; V gene: TRBV7-9; D gene: TRBD1; CDR3 DNA: TGTGCCAGCAGCCTAGGCGGGACAGGAAATGAAAAACTGTTTTTT; CDR3 protein: CASSLGGTGNEKLFF